The next 28 T cell receptor beta chains were all read from a single sample in a study of cytomegalovirus exposure and HLA in healthy donors. The PCR employed 60 Vbeta primers together with 13 Jbeta primers. Here immunoSEQ multiplex PCR was the method, and the copy in TCRdb shows in-frame clones only, minus some. The table includes under 200,000 clones, about three quarters detected once. Sequenced sample: PBMCs. Receptor source: a man aged 40-50 years in good health and CMV-seronegative.

CDR3 sequence: CASSTNKNTEAFF. CDR3 in DNA: TGTGCCAGCTCAACAAACAAGAACACTGAAGCTTTCTTT. The chain couples TRBV18 to TRBJ1-1; D call uncertain. Deletions cut 5 bases from V and 1 base from J, with 8 bases between. The CDR3 runs 13 residues. Germline V gene sequence: CDR1 KGHSH, CDR2 LQKENI.

The chain is built from TRBV29-1 and TRBJ1-1, with 7 positions matching TRBD1. The CDR3 runs to 15 residues. Germline V gives CDR1 SQVTM, CDR2 ANQGSEA. Trimming removed 4 bases from V and 1 base from J; junction bases left unmatched: 9. The CDR3 region is CSVVGDRHRNTEAFF. Here the CDR3 DNA reads TGCAGCGTTGTGGGGGACAGACATCGGAACACTGAAGCTTTCTTT.

The rearrangement links TRBV9 to TRBJ2-2; 8 positions agree with TRBD2. The V gene's germline CDR1 is SGDLS and CDR2 YYNGEE. Losses at the gene ends were 4 bases for V and 6 bases for J; bases not matched to a gene: 8. CDR3 length: 15 residues. DNA for the CDR3: TGTGCCAGCAGCCCGACGGGAGGGTTGGCCGGGGAGCTGTTTTTT. Protein product: CASSPTGGLAGELFF.

The genes are TRBV5-4 and TRBJ2-3; a weak D match, TRBD2 (5 bases). Deletions cut 3 bases from V and 0 bases from J, with 11 bases between. The length of the CDR3 is 15 residues. CDR1 is SGHNT, CDR2 YYREEE, per germline (reference sequence). The CDR3 DNA follows: TGTGCCAGCAGCTGGGCGGGTGGGAGCACAGATACGCAGTATTTT. Its protein is CASSWAGGSTDTQYF.

This clone was counted between two and nine times. This chain connects TRBV4-1 to TRBJ2-1; D gene ambiguous. Trimming left V 4 bases short and J 10 bases short, with 2 bases between. Per germline, CDR1 MGHRA and CDR2 YSYEKL. This CDR3 region has 9 residues. The CDR3 coding sequence is TGCGCCAGCAGCCCGGAGCAGTTCTTC. It yields the protein CASSPEQFF.

This sequence joins TRBV19 and TRBJ1-1; D is unresolved. CDR3 length: 17 residues. Deletions cut 3 bases from V and 1 base from J, with 18 bases between. Germline CDR1 and CDR2: LNHDA and SQIVND (reference sequence). CDR3 region: CASSIFETTMSNTEAFF. The CDR3 DNA is TGTGCCAGTAGTATTTTTGAAACAACTATGTCGAACACTGAAGCTTTCTTT.

The gene calls are TRBV6-1 and TRBJ2-7; 7 bases match TRBD2. V was clipped by 7 bases and J by 0 bases; unmatched bases: 9. This CDR3 has 15 amino acids. Germline V gene sequence: CDR1 MNHNS, CDR2 SASEGT. DNA for the CDR3: TGTGCCAGCACGGAGAGGCGGGGGAGCTCCTACGAGCAGTACTTC. Translated, it gives CASTERRGSSYEQYF.

This chain joins TRBV6-5 and TRBJ1-2; D gene unclear. The V and J ends lost 10 bases and 0 bases respectively, with 12 bases between them. Germline V gene data show CDR1 as MNHEY and CDR2 as SVGAGI. The CDR3 totals 13 residues. The chain's CDR3 is CATSDGTNYGYTF. CDR3 DNA: TGTGCCACCTCGGACGGGACTAACTATGGCTACACCTTC.

The V call is TRBV6-1, the J call TRBJ1-3, with D possibly being TRBD1 (5 bases). Germline V gives CDR1 MNHNS, CDR2 SASEGT. V was cut by 6 bases and J by 5 bases, with 14 bases left in between. CDR3 length: 14 residues. Here the CDR3 DNA reads TGTGCCAGCAGCGGGGCGGGGGGGAGAAACACCATATATTTT. Translated: CASSGAGGRNTIYF.

This rearrangement joins TRBV2 to TRBJ1-4; tentatively, D is TRBD1 (6 bases). This CDR3 region has 16 residues. CDR1 is SNHLY and CDR2 is FYNNEI in the germline V gene. Between the trimmed V and J ends, which lost 7 bases and 5 bases, there was a span of 20 bases. The CDR3, as DNA: TGTGCCAGCACTTTATCCCTTGACAGGACAAATGAAAAACTGTTTTTT. This translates into CASTLSLDRTNEKLFF.

This clone was found a few times. V usage is TRBV6-5 and J usage is TRBJ1-1; the D is unclear. Trimming cost V 2 bases and J 0 bases, with 10 bases left between them. Germline V gene data show CDR1 as MNHEY and CDR2 as SVGAGI. The CDR3 runs 15 residues. CDR3 sequence reads: CASSYARSMNTEAFF. The CDR3 DNA reads TGTGCCAGCAGTTACGCCCGTAGCATGAACACTGAAGCTTTCTTT.

The sample holds a few counts of this clone. Other DNA sequences within the sample encode an identical CDR3. This rearrangement joins TRBV25-1 to TRBJ1-3; a weak D match, TRBD1 (6 bases). CDR1 is MGHDK, CDR2 SYGVNS, per germline. The CDR3 has 14 amino acids. Trimming shortened V by 5 bases and J by 3 bases, and 11 bases separated the two germline ends. The CDR3 loop is CASSTGMGGNTIYF. CDR3 DNA: TGTGCCAGCAGTACAGGGATGGGTGGAAACACCATATATTTT.

The V gene is TRBV7-2, the J gene TRBJ1-5, with D uncertain. The V and J ends lost 5 bases and 2 bases respectively, with 13 bases between them. Germline V gives CDR1 SGHTA, CDR2 FQGNSA. This CDR3 comprises 15 residues. CDR3 protein: CASSRLVGGNQPQHF. The CDR3 DNA reads as TGTGCCAGCAGCCGACTTGTCGGGGGCAATCAGCCCCAGCATTTT.

Comment on this clone: One end of the junction varies from germline; a read error may be responsible. The V gene is TRBV19, the J gene TRBJ2-7, with 9 bases aligning to TRBD1. From germline, CDR1 is LNHDA and CDR2 SQIVND (reference sequence). CDR3 length equals 15 residues. The CDR3 is CASSPNSGTGYGQYF. As DNA, the CDR3 is TGTGCCAGTAGCCCAAACTCCGGGACAGGGTACGGGCAGTACTTC.

The genes are TRBV7-6 and TRBJ1-5; D uncertain. V lost 5 bases and J 3 bases, leaving 20 bases between the germline ends. Looked up from germline, CDR1 is SGHVS and CDR2 is FNYEAQ. CDR3 length equals 17 residues. CDR3 protein: CASSQSGGSTINQPQHF. CDR3 sequence (DNA): TGTGCCAGCAGCCAAAGTGGAGGCAGCACCATCAATCAGCCCCAGCATTTT. Full variable domain (rest looked up from reference TRBV7-6 and TRBJ1-5): GAGVSQSPRYKVTKRGQDVALRCDPISGHVSLYWYRQALGQGPEFLTYFNYEAQQDKSGLPNDRFSAERPEGSISTLTIQRTEQRDSAMYRCASSQSGGSTINQPQHFGDGTRLSIL.

This clone was detected a few times. This chain links TRBV7-8 with TRBJ1-3; 7 bases agree with TRBD1. CDR1 and CDR2 from the germline V gene are SGHVS and FQNEAQ. The CDR3 runs to 14 residues. The trim removed 4 bases at V and 2 bases at J, leaving 2 bases unmatched. The CDR3 region is CASSSGTAGNTIYF. DNA of the CDR3: TGTGCCAGCAGCTCCGGGACAGCTGGAAACACCATATATTTT.

The rearrangement joins TRBV7-2 to TRBJ2-3, with D perhaps TRBD2 (6 bases). CDR3 size: 15 residues. Germline CDR1 is SGHTA and CDR2 is FQGNSA. Trimming shortened V by 1 base and J by 1 base, and 9 bases separated the two germline ends. The CDR3 here is CASSLGSGGTDTQYF. The CDR3, as DNA: TGTGCCAGCAGCTTAGGATCGGGGGGCACAGATACGCAGTATTTT.

This clone was seen a few times. The chain couples TRBV6-5 to TRBJ1-1; tentative D call: TRBD1 (6 bases). V was trimmed by 5 bases and J by 1 base, leaving 8 bases between them. This CDR3 has 13 amino acids. CDR1 MNHEY and CDR2 SVGAGI come from the germline V gene. CDR3 sequence reads: CASSRGTNTEAFF. As DNA, the CDR3 is TGTGCCAGCAGTAGGGGGACGAACACTGAAGCTTTCTTT.

This clone was observed a few times. The J gene is TRBJ2-1, the V gene TRBV5-6, with 12 bases that match TRBD2. Germline V gene sequence: CDR1 SGHDT, CDR2 YYEEEE. This CDR3 has 16 amino acids. V trimming: 5 bases; J trimming: 0 bases; junction bases outside the gene matches: 3. The CDR3 is CASSWTSGASYNEQFF. CDR3 in DNA: TGTGCCAGCAGTTGGACTAGCGGGGCCTCCTACAATGAGCAGTTCTTC. The variable domain in full, completed from reference TRBV5-6 and TRBJ2-1, reads DAGVTQSPTHLIKTRGQQVTLRCSPKSGHDTVSWYQQALGQGPQFIFQYYEEEERQRGNFPDRFSGHQFPNYSSELNVNALLLGDSALYLCASSWTSGASYNEQFFGPGTRLTVL.

The V and J genes are TRBV7-7 and TRBJ2-7; the match to TRBD1 covers 10 bases. The CDR3 has 16 residues. Unmatched junction bases numbered 10, after V lost 5 bases and J lost 3 bases. Germline V lookup: CDR1 SSHAT, CDR2 FNYEAQ (reference sequence). CDR3 in DNA: TGTGCCAGCAGCGACAGGGGGCCCGTGGAGCACTACGAGCAGTACTTC. Its protein product is CASSDRGPVEHYEQYF.

V usage is TRBV14 and J usage is TRBJ1-4, with D possibly TRBD1 on 5 matching bases. Deletions cut 4 bases from V and 8 bases from J, with 14 bases between. The length of the CDR3 is 14 residues. Per germline, CDR1 SGHDN and CDR2 FVKESK. The CDR3 DNA is TGTGCCAGCAGCCGCGGGGGGAGGAACGAAAAACTGTTTTTT. The encoded protein is CASSRGGRNEKLFF.

The chain is built from TRBV7-9 and TRBJ2-7, with D possibly being TRBD1 (6 bases). The germline V gene has CDR1 SEHNR and CDR2 FQNEAQ (reference sequence). V gave up 4 bases and J gave up 3 bases, with 10 bases separating them. This CDR3 contains 13 residues. CDR3 in amino acids: CASSSWTDYEQYF. In DNA form, the CDR3 reads TGTGCCAGCAGCTCATGGACAGACTACGAGCAGTACTTC.

The V call is TRBV6-6, the J call TRBJ2-5; TRBD1 is a possible D gene (5 bases). The J call may be mistaken, given a closer DNA end match to TRBJ2-7. The CDR3 runs to 14 residues. Germline V lookup: CDR1 MNHNY, CDR2 SVGAGI (reference sequence). This CDR3 reads CASSYSTANNEQYF. The DNA of the CDR3 is TGTGCCAGCAGTTACTCGACAGCGAATAACGAGCAGTACTTC.

The CDR3 bases are TGTGCCAGTAGTAGAAATAGCGGGGCCCACGAGCAGTACTTC. It yields the protein CASSRNSGAHEQYF. The chain joins TRBV19 to TRBJ2-7; 8 bases fit TRBD2. The CDR3 extends over 14 amino acids. V was clipped by 4 bases and J by 5 bases; unmatched bases: 7. Germline loops: CDR1 LNHDA, CDR2 SQIVND (reference sequence).

The rearrangement uses TRBV7-2 and TRBJ2-1; a possible D gene is TRBD2 (6 bases). The V gene's germline CDR1 is SGHTA and CDR2 FQGNSA. This CDR3 spans 15 amino acids. V shed 1 base and J shed 4 bases, with 11 bases lying between them. The DNA for the CDR3 is TGTGCCAGCAGCTTAGAAGCCCGGGGGTACAATGAGCAGTTCTTC. This translates into CASSLEARGYNEQFF.

CDR3 loop: CASSLFGYRGNQPQHF. The DNA of the CDR3 is TGTGCCAGCAGCCTATTCGGGTACCGGGGCAATCAGCCCCAGCATTTT. The chain recombines TRBV5-6 with TRBJ1-5, with D unclear. CDR1 is SGHDT and CDR2 is YYEEEE in the germline V gene. V lost 4 bases, J lost 2 bases, and 16 bases lay in between. This CDR3 spans 16 amino acids.

This clone appeared many times. Here the CDR3 reads CASSLSGLGTGELFF. DNA of the CDR3: TGTGCCAGCAGTTTATCCGGACTAGGCACCGGGGAGCTGTTTTTT. This chain uses TRBV27 with TRBJ2-2; TRBD2 agrees at 7 bases. Germline V lookup: CDR1 MNHEY, CDR2 SMNVEV (reference sequence). The CDR3 contains 15 residues. With V trimmed by 0 bases and J by 4 bases, 2 bases remained unmatched.

In this sample, this clone turned up once. This chain connects TRBV10-3 to TRBJ1-2; D not resolved. This CDR3 spans 14 amino acids. Germline CDR1 and CDR2: ENHRY and SYGVKD. Between the trimmed V and J ends, which lost 5 bases and 1 base, there was a span of 11 bases. The DNA for the CDR3 is TGTGCCATCAGTACCAGAGGTTTTAACTATGGCTACACCTTC. It yields the protein CAISTRGFNYGYTF.